The subject of this entry is one T cell receptor (beta chain). The antigen remains unidentified. The sample originates from a study of blood T cells in healthy people across ages. Study-wide background: Every two T cells gave about one barcoded beta molecule via template switching. Study-wide findings and caveats: Lack of knowledge of donor CMV status possibly confounded expanded clonotype changes.

At least 5.5 micrograms of total RNA were extracted per sample. Combining a sample-barcoded 5' primer with a J-beta primer mix, a second PCR ran for 7 to 11 cycles. From each sample, at least 3 million paired-end reads containing CDR3 were obtained. From the 5' RACE reads, TCRdb called clonotypes with MiXCR, one entry per CDR3 protein. The sample shows over 1,200,000 distinct CDR3 sequences, 45% to 70% of them seen only once. The source is a man aged 18 to 35 in good health. Sequences were obtained from blood.

Here the CDR3 DNA reads TGCAGTGCTAGAGATCTTAGCGGGCAGGAGCAGTACTTC. Translated: CSARDLSGQEQYF. The chain recombines TRBV20-1 with TRBJ2-7; 7 bases agree with TRBD2. Germline lookup yields CDR1 DFQATT and CDR2 SNEGSKA (reference sequence). The CDR3 consists of 13 residues. After removal of 0 bases from V and 7 bases from J, the junction contained 6 bases not matched to a gene.